Listed below are T cell receptor beta chains from one sample, sequenced in a study of CD8 T cells in ankylosing spondylitis. TCRdb itself ran the 5' RACE reads through MiXCR, one entry per CDR3 protein. Of 700,000 to 850,000 distinct CDR3 sequences listed, roughly 12% were seen once; the top ten hold around 0.51%. The sequenced material came from blood, either unsorted or a sorted T cell fraction (not recorded which). All receptors derive from a male donor with ankylosing spondylitis. The conserved cysteine and the conserved F or W are not part of the CDR3 here.

>TRBJ2-7|TRBV28|13
ASRLAGGPGYEQY
>TRBJ2-7|TRBV7-9|12
ASSKLTGVLKQY
>TRBJ1-2|TRBV27|13
ASLPRRQGFSGYT
>TRBJ2-3|TRBV20-1|17
SARDSRHLTRLGTDTQY
>TRBJ1-1|TRBV7-6|12
ASSPVGGQTEAF
>TRBJ2-1|TRBV12-5|16
ASGFLADGYSTYNEQF
>TRBJ2-1|TRBV10-3|13
AISAAGASYNEQF
>TRBJ1-1|TRBV7-3|11
ASSSGQGREAF
>TRBJ2-1|TRBV12-3/TRBV12-4|11
ASSFLQGGEQF
>TRBJ2-1|TRBV20-1|13
SAMGGAGSDNEQF
>TRBJ2-2|TRBV7-2|14
ASSFFGLANTGELF
>TRBJ2-7|TRBV10-3|11
AIARSEPYEQY
>TRBJ2-1|TRBV10-3|13
AISEVRLLANEQF
>TRBJ2-3|TRBV10-1|11
ASSAQNTDTQY
>TRBJ2-2|TRBV5-1|12
ASSLAPRAGELF
>TRBJ2-1|TRBV9|13
ASSTISVRDNEQF
>TRBJ1-1|TRBV20-1|12
SARASARGTEAF
>TRBJ2-1|TRBV20-1|12
SAWTSGVYNEQF
>TRBJ2-7|TRBV7-2|13
ASSSSDRGPYEQY
>TRBJ2-1|TRBV11-2|16
ASSLSPVSGRGYNEQF
>TRBJ2-7|TRBV7-2|14
ASSFPGQGTLYEQY
>TRBJ2-3|TRBV3-1|15
ATSKQGRLLSTDTQY
>TRBJ1-1|TRBV20-1|10
SASITDSEAF
>TRBJ1-1|TRBV5-4|13
ASSAPTGENTEAF
>TRBJ1-1|TRBV11-1|12
ASSLEARGTEAF
>TRBJ2-3|TRBV7-2|10
ASSLRPYTQY
>TRBJ1-1|TRBV9|13
ASSADGRGAGVAF
>TRBJ2-5|TRBV7-6|13
ASSLTPGQQETQY
>TRBJ1-4|TRBV20-1|14
SARSPRGANNEKLF
>TRBJ2-1|TRBV15|12
ATSRDPRYNEQF
>TRBJ2-1|TRBV6-2/TRBV6-3|13
ASSYWGGAYNEQF
>TRBJ1-1|TRBV20-1|9
SASRAAEAF
>TRBJ1-5|TRBV20-1|16
SATRDRGHPTGNQPQH
>TRBJ1-1|TRBV6-1|12
ASRRRGGRAEAF
>TRBJ2-2|TRBV5-1|13
ASSIGQPNTGELF
>TRBJ2-1|TRBV10-2|12
ASLAIGPYNEQF
>TRBJ1-2|TRBV20-1|10
SARADNYGYT
>TRBJ2-3|TRBV27|13
ASRGWAGQTDTQY
>TRBJ2-2|TRBV5-4|13
ASSFGGPSTGELF
>TRBJ1-4|TRBV20-1|12
SARDVTAGEKLF
>TRBJ2-7|TRBV5-1|13
ASSLASDNSYEQY
>TRBJ2-7|TRBV10-3|10
AIREQGNEQY
>TRBJ1-1|TRBV6-6|10
ASRGRGPEAF